The TCR beta chain under discussion was sequenced for a study of T cells in tuberculosis. Broader study findings: Active tuberculosis TCR-alpha repertoires lay closer to GMM-specific TCRs than IGRA-negative controls, suggesting clonal expansion. The TCR-beta difference was not significant; alpha differences partly reflected length.

Turning to this clone: The antigen remains unidentified.

Sequencing was performed with immunoSEQ multiplex PCR; in TCRdb, only in-frame clones are kept and a portion is missing. This table holds tens of thousands of clones, about 93% found once. Germline V gives CDR1 MNHEY, CDR2 SMNVEV (reference sequence). V gave up 3 bases and J gave up 9 bases; unmatched junction bases: 7. This CDR3 contains 14 residues. The TCR was taken from a donor aged 10-29 years with latent tuberculosis or without tuberculosis infection. Sequenced: PBMCs. The chain joins TRBV27 to TRBJ1-5; 8 nucleotides line up with TRBD1. CDR3 coding DNA: TGTGCCAGCAGTTTGAGACAGGGGATTCCGCCCCAGCATTTT. Protein product: CASSLRQGIPPQHF.